The rows below give T cell receptor beta chains drawn from one sample of a study of T cells in Graves' hyperthyroidism and ophthalmopathy. TCRdb independently ran MiXCR on the multiplex PCR reads; one entry per CDR3 protein. In the table there are approximately 420,000 distinct CDR3 sequences, 14% to 15% of which are singletons. Sample: blood. The receptors here all came from a woman aged 25 to 39 with Graves' hyperthyroidism. Both conserved end residues are part of each CDR3. D genes are given only for firm matches. Where a row states a size, it is once, few, many or the class of an expanded clone; other rows omit it.

>TRBJ1-2|.|TRBV18|many
CASSLDDGPNYGYTF
TGTGCCAGCTCACTCGACGACGGTCCTAACTATGGCTACACCTTC
>TRBJ2-7|TRBD1|TRBV6-2/TRBV6-3|.
CASRAQGAGYEQYF
TGTGCCAGCAGAGCGCAGGGGGCGGGCTACGAGCAGTACTTC
>TRBJ1-1|.|TRBV7-9|many
CASTWNREPNTEAFF
TGTGCCAGTACCTGGAACAGGGAGCCGAACACTGAAGCTTTCTTT
>TRBJ2-5|TRBD2|TRBV6-1|many
CASSYGTSGRDQETQYF
TGTGCCAGCAGTTACGGTACTAGCGGGAGGGATCAAGAGACCCAGTACTTC
>TRBJ2-2|.|TRBV20-1|few
CSAVKEENTGELFF
TGCAGTGCCGTCAAGGAAGAGAACACCGGGGAGCTGTTTTTT
>TRBJ2-3|TRBD2|TRBV18|many
CASSPTSAPTDTQYF
TGTGCCAGCTCACCAACTAGCGCCCCCACAGATACGCAGTATTTT
>TRBJ1-5|.|TRBV30|many
CAWSVGPRGQPQHF
TGTGCCTGGAGTGTTGGCCCCCGGGGTCAGCCCCAGCATTTT
>TRBJ2-5|.|TRBV7-3|few
CASSPDPNGETQYF
TGTGCCAGCAGCCCGGACCCGAATGGAGAGACCCAGTACTTC
>TRBJ2-6|.|TRBV20-1|.
CSARAGLHGANVLTF
TGCAGTGCTAGAGCAGGGCTACATGGGGCCAACGTCCTGACTTTC
>TRBJ2-7|TRBD1|TRBV2|many
CASRSDRVPYEQYF
TGTGCCAGCAGATCTGACAGGGTACCCTACGAGCAGTACTTC
>TRBJ1-2|.|TRBV30|few
CAWTLDRREGYTF
TGTGCCTGGACCTTAGACCGACGAGAGGGCTACACCTTC
>TRBJ2-2|.|TRBV15|.
CATSGEVQGIGTGELFF
TGTGCCACCAGCGGGGAGGTCCAGGGGATTGGCACCGGGGAGCTGTTTTTT
>TRBJ2-1|.|TRBV5-1|many
CASSLGLNNEQFF
TGCGCCAGCAGCTTGGGTCTGAACAATGAGCAGTTCTTC
>TRBJ1-1|.|TRBV4-1|many
CASSQITLNTEAFF
TGCGCCAGCAGCCAGATAACGCTGAACACTGAAGCTTTCTTT
>TRBJ2-2|TRBD2|TRBV24-1|.
CATSVAGGSTGELFF
TGTGCCACCAGTGTAGCGGGAGGGAGCACCGGGGAGCTGTTTTTT
>TRBJ2-1|TRBD1|TRBV27|many
CASSLWIPRGQGAVSSYNEQFF
TGTGCCAGCAGTCTTTGGATCCCGAGGGGACAGGGGGCAGTTAGCTCCTACAATGAGCAGTTCTTC
>TRBJ2-7|.|TRBV5-1|many
CASSSDYSYEQYF
TGCGCCAGCAGCTCTGACTACTCCTACGAGCAGTACTTC
>TRBJ1-2|.|TRBV19|.
CASSIHQGIGGYTF
TGTGCCAGTAGTATCCATCAGGGGATTGGTGGCTACACCTTC
>TRBJ1-5|TRBD1|TRBV19|few
CASRSGTDWNQPQHF
TGTGCCAGTCGGTCGGGGACAGATTGGAATCAGCCCCAGCATTTT
>TRBJ1-1|TRBD1|TRBV5-8|many
CASSQGQPNTEAFF
TGTGCCAGCAGCCAGGGACAGCCAAACACTGAAGCTTTCTTT
>TRBJ2-1|.|TRBV3-1|many
CASSHSGEQFF
TGTGCCAGCAGCCACAGCGGAGAGCAGTTCTTC
>TRBJ1-5|.|TRBV28|few
CASSPPTRQPQHF
TGTGCCAGCAGTCCGCCAACGAGGCAGCCCCAGCATTTT
>TRBJ2-7|.|TRBV3-1|many
CASSQEAAYYEQYF
TGTGCCAGCAGCCAAGAGGCGGCCTACTACGAGCAGTACTTC
>TRBJ1-2|TRBD1|TRBV20-1|many
CSARGVQGAGYGYTF
TGCAGTGCTAGAGGGGTTCAGGGGGCGGGCTATGGCTACACCTTC
>TRBJ2-7|.|TRBV20-1|few
CSTRDQARGAYEQYF
TGCAGTACTAGAGATCAAGCCAGGGGCGCGTACGAGCAGTACTTC
>TRBJ2-2|.|TRBV2|.
CASSEDGRGTGELFF
TGTGCCAGCAGTGAGGATGGGAGGGGGACCGGGGAGCTGTTTTTT
>TRBJ1-1|.|TRBV12-3/TRBV12-4|.
CASSDPTGGTEAFF
TGTGCCAGCAGTGACCCGACAGGAGGCACTGAGGCTTTCTTT
>TRBJ2-3|.|TRBV2|many
CASSDIATADTQYF
TGTGCCAGCAGTGATATAGCAACCGCAGATACGCAGTATTTT
>TRBJ2-1|.|TRBV6-1|.
CASSEQAGFDEQFF
TGTGCCAGCAGCGAGCAGGCGGGGTTTGATGAGCAGTTCTTC
>TRBJ2-4|TRBD2|TRBV12-3/TRBV12-4|many
CASSPSGAGGGKNIQYF
TGTGCCAGCAGTCCCAGTGGGGCGGGAGGGGGCAAAAACATTCAGTACTTC
>TRBJ2-7|.|TRBV27|many
CASSRGSYYEQYF
TGTGCCAGCAGTCGCGGATCCTACTACGAGCAGTACTTC
>TRBJ2-2|TRBD1|TRBV6-1|few
CASRNRGPGTGELFF
TGTGCCAGCAGGAACAGGGGGCCGGGCACCGGGGAGCTGTTTTTT
>TRBJ2-1|TRBD1|TRBV24-1|.
CATSDPGQGRVNEQFF
TGTGCCACCAGTGACCCTGGACAGGGTCGAGTTAATGAGCAGTTCTTC
>TRBJ2-5|.|TRBV29-1|.
CSVLGRKGRETQYF
TGCAGCGTTTTGGGGCGTAAGGGGCGAGAGACCCAGTACTTC
>TRBJ1-6|.|TRBV7-2|.
CASSEQTVGASPLHF
TGTGCCAGCAGCGAGCAGACAGTAGGAGCCTCACCCCTCCACTTT
>TRBJ2-2|TRBD2|TRBV20-1|many
CSARGLAGAAGELFF
TGCAGTGCTAGGGGACTAGCGGGAGCGGCCGGGGAGCTGTTTTTT
>TRBJ2-1|.|TRBV27|many
CASSSPHRSHYNEQFF
TGTGCCAGCAGTTCCCCTCACAGGTCCCATTACAATGAGCAGTTCTTC
>TRBJ1-2|.|TRBV9|many
CASSARNIPGNYGYTF
TGTGCCAGCAGCGCCAGGAATATCCCAGGGAACTATGGCTACACCTTC
>TRBJ2-7|TRBD2|TRBV27|many
CASSFAGGFSYEQYF
TGTGCCAGCAGTTTTGCGGGAGGGTTTTCCTACGAGCAGTACTTC
>TRBJ2-2|.|TRBV11-2|many
CASSFGDTGELFF
TGTGCCAGCAGCTTTGGGGACACCGGGGAGCTGTTTTTT
>TRBJ1-1|.|TRBV18|many
CASSPPSATEAFF
TGTGCCAGCTCACCGCCATCGGCCACTGAAGCTTTCTTT
>TRBJ2-7|TRBD2|TRBV3-1|.
CASSQAGTSGSRWGYEQYF
TGTGCCAGCAGCCAAGCCGGGACTAGCGGGAGCAGGTGGGGCTACGAGCAGTACTTC
>TRBJ2-1|TRBD2|TRBV13|many
CASSRTSGPPYNEQFF
TGTGCCAGCAGCCGGACTAGCGGGCCTCCCTACAATGAGCAGTTCTTC
>TRBJ1-2|TRBD1|TRBV5-5|.
CASSLEGTELYGYTF
TGTGCCAGCAGCTTGGAAGGGACAGAACTATATGGCTACACCTTC
>TRBJ2-3|.|TRBV5-1|.
CASSWGFGADLTDTQYF
TGCGCCAGCAGCTGGGGGTTTGGGGCGGATCTCACAGATACGCAGTATTTT
>TRBJ2-3|.|TRBV20-1|.
CSAREPTTDTQYF
TGCAGCGCTAGAGAACCCACCACAGATACGCAGTATTTT
>TRBJ1-5|.|TRBV12-5|many
CASGLGPGQPQHF
TGTGCTAGTGGTTTGGGCCCAGGTCAGCCCCAGCATTTT
>TRBJ2-3|.|TRBV30|many
CAWSSGATDTQYF
TGTGCCTGGAGTTCGGGGGCTACAGATACGCAGTATTTT
>TRBJ2-3|TRBD1|TRBV29-1|.
CSVGGQPFTDTQYF
TGCAGCGTTGGGGGACAGCCCTTCACAGATACGCAGTATTTT
>TRBJ1-3|.|TRBV30|many
CAWNSQRQSFSGNTIYF
TGTGCCTGGAATTCTCAAAGACAGTCGTTCTCTGGAAACACCATATATTTT
>TRBJ2-7|TRBD1|TRBV30|.
CAGRDRGYEQYF
TGTGCCGGCCGGGACAGGGGCTACGAGCAGTACTTC
>TRBJ2-6|.|TRBV29-1|.
CSVGDAYSGANVLTF
TGCAGCGTTGGGGACGCCTACTCTGGGGCCAACGTCCTGACTTTC
>TRBJ1-5|.|TRBV6-1|many
CASRETEGSAFNQPQHF
TGTGCCAGCAGGGAGACCGAAGGCAGCGCTTTCAATCAGCCCCAGCATTTT
>TRBJ2-1|TRBD1|TRBV9|many
CASSAPAGTVYNEQFF
TGTGCCAGCAGCGCCCCGGCCGGGACAGTTTACAATGAGCAGTTCTTC
>TRBJ2-1|TRBD1|TRBV24-1|.
CATSVGTGHYNEQFF
TGTGCCACCAGTGTAGGGACAGGGCACTACAATGAGCAGTTCTTC
>TRBJ1-3|.|TRBV12-3/TRBV12-4|.
CAIQGIYSGNTIYF
TGTGCCATTCAGGGGATCTACTCTGGAAACACCATATATTTT
>TRBJ1-1|.|TRBV28|few
CASSKRDRAFF
TGTGCCAGCAGCAAAAGAGACAGGGCTTTCTTT